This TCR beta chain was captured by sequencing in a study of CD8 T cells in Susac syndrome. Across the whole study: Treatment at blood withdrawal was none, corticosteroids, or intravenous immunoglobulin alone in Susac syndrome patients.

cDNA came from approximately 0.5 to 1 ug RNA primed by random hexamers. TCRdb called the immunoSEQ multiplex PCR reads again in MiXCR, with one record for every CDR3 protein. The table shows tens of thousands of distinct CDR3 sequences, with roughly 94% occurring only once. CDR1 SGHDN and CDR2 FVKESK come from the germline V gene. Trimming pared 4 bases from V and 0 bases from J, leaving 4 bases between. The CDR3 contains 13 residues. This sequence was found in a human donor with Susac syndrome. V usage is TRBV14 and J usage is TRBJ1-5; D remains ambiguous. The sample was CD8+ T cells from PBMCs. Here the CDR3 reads CASSPASNQPQHF. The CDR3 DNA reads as TGTGCCAGCAGCCCCGCTAGCAATCAGCCCCAGCATTTT.